The 6 T cell receptor beta chains below come from one sample, sequenced in a study of Ad26.COV2.S vaccination and SARS-CoV-2 variants. Here immunoSEQ multiplex PCR was the method, and the copy in TCRdb shows in-frame clones only, minus some. The data hold some 240,000 clones, with 70% to 90% observed a single time. Treatment indicated: 15 to 20 received Ad26.COV2.S at low or high dose, single or two shots; 5 received placebo; per-sample allocation not given. Collection of the samples took place on day 63 after the first injection of vaccine or placebo. Sequencing used peripheral blood, obtained in a trial of Ad26.COV2.S vaccine versus placebo. Receptors originate from a person between 18 and 60 years old who received the Ad26.COV2.S COVID-19 vaccine or a placebo.

The chain recombines TRBV15 with TRBJ1-1; D remains ambiguous. The CDR3 runs 17 residues. Looked up from germline, CDR1 is LNHNV and CDR2 is YYDKDF (reference sequence). V lost 0 bases to trimming and J lost 3 bases, with 17 bases between them. The DNA of the CDR3 is TGTGCCACCAGCAGAGAGCGGGAGCTACTTAGGGACACTGAAGCTTTCTTT. It encodes CATSRERELLRDTEAFF. The full variable domain, rest sourced from reference TRBV15 and TRBJ1-1, is DAMVIQNPRYQVTQFGKPVTLSCSQTLNHNVMYWYQQKSSQAPKLLFHYYDKDFNNEADTPDNFQSRRPNTSFCFLDIRSPGLGDTAMYLCATSRERELLRDTEAFFGQGTRLTVV.

V and J are TRBV3-1 (or the pseudogene TRBV3-2) and TRBJ2-4, with 12 positions matching TRBD2. Unmatched junction bases numbered 8, after V lost 2 bases and J lost 0 bases. Germline values: CDR1 LGHDT, CDR2 YNNKEL (reference sequence). This CDR3 contains 19 residues. The CDR3 DNA reads as TGTGCCAGCAGCCAATCCCCAGGACTAGCGGGGTTAGCCAAAAACATTCAGTACTTC. Translation gives CASSQSPGLAGLAKNIQYF.

The CDR3 DNA reads as TGCGCCAGCAGCTTTGGGGTGCAAGAGACCCAGTACTTC. Translated, it gives CASSFGVQETQYF. The chain couples TRBV5-1 to TRBJ2-5; no definite D call. Trimming took off 2 bases at V and 2 bases at J, with 7 bases between the two ends. The CDR3 is 13 amino acids. The V gene's germline CDR1 is SGHRS and CDR2 YFSETQ.

Only one count was recorded for this clone. V usage is TRBV6-5 and J usage is TRBJ2-1; tentatively, D is TRBD2 (6 bases). V lost 6 bases and J lost 3, with 15 bases in between. The CDR3 covers 15 residues. CDR1 is MNHEY and CDR2 is SVGAGI in the germline V gene. The CDR3 region has the DNA TGTGCCAGCAGCGCCTGGGGGGTCGGCTACAATGAGCAGTTCTTC. The encoded protein is CASSAWGVGYNEQFF.

This clone has a handful of counts. The chain links TRBV5-4 to TRBJ2-3; weak D call: TRBD2 (6 bases). Looked up from germline, CDR1 is SGHNT and CDR2 is YYREEE (reference sequence). The CDR3 is 15 residues long. Trimming took 0 bases from V and 6 from J, leaving 14 bases between them. CDR3 sequence (DNA): TGTGCCAGCAGCTTGGTGCCAGGGAGGTCGGATACGCAGTATTTT. It codes for CASSLVPGRSDTQYF.

For this clone: An end of the junction differs from the germline gene, which may be a read error. The same CDR3 can be traced to other DNA sequences in this sample. The rearrangement links TRBV9 to TRBJ1-6; TRBD1 is a possible D gene (6 bases). This CDR3 region has 13 residues. From germline, CDR1 is SGDLS and CDR2 YYNGEE. The CDR3 reads CASSVTGNSPLHF. The CDR3 DNA reads as TGCGCCAGCAGCGTAACAGGGAATTCACCCCTCCACTTT.